The clone carrying this TCR beta chain has just one count. This record belongs to a study of T cell clones after liver transplantation. On the study more broadly: Liver transplant recipients had immunosuppression withdrawal attempted within 2 years.

Only in-frame clones appear in the TCRdb table, and some are missing; sequencing was by immunoSEQ multiplex PCR. The repertoire holds about 68,000 clones, with 90% to 95% as singletons. The ends were cut back, 3 bases at V and 0 bases at J, with 5 bases in the middle. This CDR3 comprises 13 residues. Germline CDR1 KGHSH, CDR2 LQKENI. The chain employs TRBV18 and TRBJ1-1; D gene unclear. The specimen comprised CD4+ T cells from blood, sampled less than 27 months after liver transplant. The receptor was isolated from a human patient who received a liver transplant. Some T cells may originate from the graft donor. Here the CDR3 reads CASSPTLNTEAFF. The DNA for the CDR3 is TGTGCCAGCTCACCCACGCTGAACACTGAAGCTTTCTTT.